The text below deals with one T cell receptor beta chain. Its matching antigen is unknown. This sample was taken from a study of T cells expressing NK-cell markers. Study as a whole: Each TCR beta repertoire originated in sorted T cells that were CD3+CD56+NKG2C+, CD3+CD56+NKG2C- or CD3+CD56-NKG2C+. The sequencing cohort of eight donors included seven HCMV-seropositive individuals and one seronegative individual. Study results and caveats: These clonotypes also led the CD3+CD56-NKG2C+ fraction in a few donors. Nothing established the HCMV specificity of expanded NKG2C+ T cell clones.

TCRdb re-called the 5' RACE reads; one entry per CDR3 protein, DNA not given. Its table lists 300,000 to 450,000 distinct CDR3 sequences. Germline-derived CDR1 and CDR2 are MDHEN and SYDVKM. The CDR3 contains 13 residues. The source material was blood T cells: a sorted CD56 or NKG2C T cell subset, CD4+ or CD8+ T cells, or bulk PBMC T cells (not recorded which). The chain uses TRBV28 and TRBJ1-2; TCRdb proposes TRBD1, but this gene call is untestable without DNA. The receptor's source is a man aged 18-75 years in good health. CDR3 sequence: CASSSGTDYGYTF.